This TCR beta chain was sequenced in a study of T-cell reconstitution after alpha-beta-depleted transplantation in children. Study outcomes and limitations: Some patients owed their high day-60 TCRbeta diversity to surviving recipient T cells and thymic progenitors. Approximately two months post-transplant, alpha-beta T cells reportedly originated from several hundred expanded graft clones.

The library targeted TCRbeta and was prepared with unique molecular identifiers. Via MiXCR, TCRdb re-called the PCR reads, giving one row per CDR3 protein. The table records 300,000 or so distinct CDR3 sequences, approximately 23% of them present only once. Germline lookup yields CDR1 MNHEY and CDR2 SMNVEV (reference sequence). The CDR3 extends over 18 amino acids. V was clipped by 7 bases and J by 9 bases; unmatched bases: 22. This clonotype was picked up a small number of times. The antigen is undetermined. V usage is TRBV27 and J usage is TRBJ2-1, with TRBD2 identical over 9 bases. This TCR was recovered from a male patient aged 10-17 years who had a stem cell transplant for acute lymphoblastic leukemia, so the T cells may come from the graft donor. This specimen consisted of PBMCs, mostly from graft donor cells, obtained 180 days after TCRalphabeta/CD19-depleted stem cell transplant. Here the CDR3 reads CASKPGGRASGVFGEQFF. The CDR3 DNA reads TGTGCCAGCAAACCGGGGGGACGTGCTAGCGGGGTCTTCGGTGAGCAGTTCTTC.